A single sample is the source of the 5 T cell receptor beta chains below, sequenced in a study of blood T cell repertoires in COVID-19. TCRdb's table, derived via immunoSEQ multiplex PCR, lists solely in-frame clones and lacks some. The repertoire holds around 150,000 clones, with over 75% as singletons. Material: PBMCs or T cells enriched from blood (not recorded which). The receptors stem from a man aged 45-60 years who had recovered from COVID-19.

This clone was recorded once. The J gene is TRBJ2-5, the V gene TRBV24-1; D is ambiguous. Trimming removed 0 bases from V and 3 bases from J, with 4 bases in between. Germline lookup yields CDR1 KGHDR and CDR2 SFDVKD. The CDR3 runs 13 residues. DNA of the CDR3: TGTGCCACCAGTGATTTGGGAGAAGAGACCCAGTACTTC. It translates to CATSDLGEETQYF.

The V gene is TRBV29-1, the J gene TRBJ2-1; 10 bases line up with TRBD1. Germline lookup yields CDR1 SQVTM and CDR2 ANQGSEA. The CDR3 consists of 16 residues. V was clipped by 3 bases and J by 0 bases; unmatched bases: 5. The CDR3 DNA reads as TGCAGCGTTGAGGGGTGGACAGGGGGCTCCTACAATGAGCAGTTCTTC. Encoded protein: CSVEGWTGGSYNEQFF.

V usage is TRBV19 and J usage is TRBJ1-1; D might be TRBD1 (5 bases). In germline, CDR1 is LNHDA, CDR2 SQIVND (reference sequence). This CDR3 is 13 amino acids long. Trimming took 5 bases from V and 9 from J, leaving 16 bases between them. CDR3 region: CASSAGTLPKAFF. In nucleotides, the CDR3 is TGTGCCAGTAGTGCCGGGACTCTCCCCAAAGCTTTCTTT.

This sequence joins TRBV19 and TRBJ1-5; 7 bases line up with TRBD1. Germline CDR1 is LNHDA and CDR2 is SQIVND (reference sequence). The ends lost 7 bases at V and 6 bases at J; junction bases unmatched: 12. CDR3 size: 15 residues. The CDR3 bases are TGTGCCAGTACATCCCCCTGGGGACAGTCTCAGCCCCAGCATTTT. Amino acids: CASTSPWGQSQPQHF.

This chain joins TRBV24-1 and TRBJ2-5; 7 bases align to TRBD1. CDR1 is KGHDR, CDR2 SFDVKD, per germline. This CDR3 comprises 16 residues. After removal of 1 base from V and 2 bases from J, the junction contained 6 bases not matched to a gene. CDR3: CATSDLGLGQQETQYF. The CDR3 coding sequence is TGTGCCACCAGTGATTTAGGTTTGGGACAGCAAGAGACCCAGTACTTC.